These 3 T cell receptor beta chains share one sample of origin, sequenced in a study of blood T cell repertoires in COVID-19. Data came from immunoSEQ multiplex PCR; TCRdb stores just in-frame clones and leaves some out. The top ten hold around 1.3% of the sample, which has 200,000 to 250,000 clones, 83% seen once. The sequencing input was peripheral blood. The receptors here all came from a woman in her twenties or thirties with COVID-19, enrolled during active disease.

This sequence joins TRBV7-8 and TRBJ1-5; perhaps TRBD1 as D (6 bases). Germline V gene data show CDR1 as SGHVS and CDR2 as FQNEAQ. The ends were cut back, 0 bases at V and 6 bases at J, with 15 bases in the middle. The length of the CDR3 is 16 residues. CDR3 sequence: CASSLAEAGGGQPQHF. DNA for the CDR3: TGTGCCAGCAGCTTAGCCGAGGCGGGGGGCGGTCAGCCCCAGCATTTT.

This clone was seen a few times. The chain employs TRBV25-1 and TRBJ1-1, with D maybe TRBD1 (5 bases). Germline lookup yields CDR1 MGHDK and CDR2 SYGVNS. V was pared by 5 bases and J by 0 bases, with 13 bases between. The CDR3 runs to 15 residues. The CDR3 DNA reads TGTGCCAGCAGTTCCTGGGACTCTGTGAACACTGAAGCTTTCTTT. Protein sequence: CASSSWDSVNTEAFF.

The J gene is TRBJ2-7, the V gene TRBV4-1; 10 bases fit TRBD1. From germline, CDR1 is MGHRA and CDR2 YSYEKL. The V and J ends lost 9 bases and 6 bases, in that order; junction bases with no gene match: 14. This CDR3 has 15 amino acids. The CDR3: CASTLSGTGVSEQYF. The CDR3 coding sequence is TGCGCCAGTACACTATCGGGGACAGGGGTGAGCGAGCAGTACTTC.